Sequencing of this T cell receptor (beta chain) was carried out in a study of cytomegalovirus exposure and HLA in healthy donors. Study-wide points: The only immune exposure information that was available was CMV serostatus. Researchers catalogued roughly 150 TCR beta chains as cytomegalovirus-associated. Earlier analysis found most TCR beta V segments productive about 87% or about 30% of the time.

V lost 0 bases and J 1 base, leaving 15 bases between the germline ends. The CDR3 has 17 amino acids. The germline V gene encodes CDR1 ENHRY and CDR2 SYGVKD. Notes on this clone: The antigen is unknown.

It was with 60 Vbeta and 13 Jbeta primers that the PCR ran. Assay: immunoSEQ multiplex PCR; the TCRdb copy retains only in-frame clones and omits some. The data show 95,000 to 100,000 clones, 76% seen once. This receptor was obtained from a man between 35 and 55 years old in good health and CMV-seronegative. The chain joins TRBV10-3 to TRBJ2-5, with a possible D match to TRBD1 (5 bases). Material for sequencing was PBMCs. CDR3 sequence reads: CAISESTGAPRQETQYF. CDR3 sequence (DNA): TGTGCCATCAGTGAGTCGACTGGGGCGCCCCGCCAAGAGACCCAGTACTTC.